This entry describes one T cell receptor beta chain. Its antigen is not known. These data originate in a study of T cells in Graves' hyperthyroidism and ophthalmopathy. Turning to the study itself: The initial diagnosis was the point when peripheral blood was collected, ahead of any treatment. Findings and caveats of the study: Ophthalmopathy was told apart from stable hyperthyroidism by a 13 V-J model.

Amplified TCR beta CDR3 regions derived from RNA transcripts. A first-round RT-PCR of the TCR CDR3 used the HTBI primer set. TCRdb called the multiplex PCR reads again in MiXCR, with one record for every CDR3 protein. The sample yields roughly 710,000 distinct CDR3 sequences, under 45% seen once. The CDR3 runs to 13 residues. The V end lost 10 bases, the J end lost 5 bases, and 15 bases lay between the germline ends. The sequence was collected from a woman between 40 and 55 years old with Graves' hyperthyroidism. The rearrangement links TRBV12-3 or TRBV12-4 to TRBJ2-1, with D maybe TRBD2 (5 bases). Sequencing was done on a sample of blood. DNA of the CDR3: TGTGCCATCAGAGGGCTGTCGGACAATGAGCAGTTCTTC. Encoded protein: CAIRGLSDNEQFF.